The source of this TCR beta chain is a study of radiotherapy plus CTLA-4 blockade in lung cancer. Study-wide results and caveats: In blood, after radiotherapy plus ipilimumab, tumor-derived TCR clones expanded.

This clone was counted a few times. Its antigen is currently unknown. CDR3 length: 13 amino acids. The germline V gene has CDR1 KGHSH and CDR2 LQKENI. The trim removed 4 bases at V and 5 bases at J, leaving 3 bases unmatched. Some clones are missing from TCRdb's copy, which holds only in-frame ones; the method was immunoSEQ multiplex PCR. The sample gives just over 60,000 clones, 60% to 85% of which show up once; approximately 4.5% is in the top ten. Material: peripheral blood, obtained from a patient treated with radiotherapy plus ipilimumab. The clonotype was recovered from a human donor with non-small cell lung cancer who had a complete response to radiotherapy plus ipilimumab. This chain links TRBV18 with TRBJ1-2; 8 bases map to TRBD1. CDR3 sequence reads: CASSQGQEYGYTF. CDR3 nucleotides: TGTGCCAGCTCACAGGGACAGGAGTATGGCTACACCTTC.